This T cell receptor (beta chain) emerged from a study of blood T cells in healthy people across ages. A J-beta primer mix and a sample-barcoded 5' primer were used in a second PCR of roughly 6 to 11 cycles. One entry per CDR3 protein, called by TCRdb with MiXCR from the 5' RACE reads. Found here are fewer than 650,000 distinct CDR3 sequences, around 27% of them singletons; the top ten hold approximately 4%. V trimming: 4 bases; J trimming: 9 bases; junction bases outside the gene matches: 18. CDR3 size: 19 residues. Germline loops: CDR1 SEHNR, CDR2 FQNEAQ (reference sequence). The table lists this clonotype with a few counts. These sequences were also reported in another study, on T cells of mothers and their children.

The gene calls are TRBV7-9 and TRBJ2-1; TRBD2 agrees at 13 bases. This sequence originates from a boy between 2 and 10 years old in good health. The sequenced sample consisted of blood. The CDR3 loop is CASSSRGLLLAGGRSEQFF. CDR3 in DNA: TGTGCCAGCAGCTCCCGAGGCCTCCTACTAGCGGGGGGGCGGAGTGAGCAGTTCTTC.